The 11 T cell receptor beta chains listed next were all sequenced from one sample in a study of long-term antiretroviral therapy in people with HIV (dated by TCRdb to the early 2020s). Sequencing of the TRB variable region was done with the immunoSEQ hsTCRB v3.0 assay at survey level resolution. TCRdb re-hosts the immuneACCESS table, in-frame sequences only. Its copies lack some clones; in the studies checked, an unresolved V gene accounts for under half of them, and the cause for the rest is not known. The table for this sample lists approximately 25,000 clones; around three quarters of them were counted only once. The ten largest clonotypes hold 11% of the sample. The material was unsorted PBMCs, obtained 2.1 years after starting antiretroviral therapy. These receptors were collected from a man aged 30 to 39 with HIV.

The rearrangement links TRBV5-1 to TRBJ2-6, with 10 bases fitting TRBD1. Trimming at V came to 4 bases and at J to 2 bases, leaving 12 bases not matched to a gene. Germline CDR1 is SGHRS and CDR2 is YFSETQ. This CDR3 is 19 amino acids long. The CDR3 nucleotides are TGCGCCAGCAGCCCGGATCTAAGACAGGGGGCGGCTGGGGCCAACGTCCTGACTTTC. Its protein is CASSPDLRQGAAGANVLTF.

V and J are TRBV9 and TRBJ2-1, with 10 bases identical to TRBD2. The J segment lost 6 bases and the V segment lost 0 bases, leaving 3 bases of the junction unmatched. Germline V lookup: CDR1 SGDLS, CDR2 YYNGEE. This CDR3 contains 15 residues. In DNA, the CDR3 is TGTGCCAGCAGCGTAGAGGCTAGCGGGAGCAATGAGCAGTTCTTC. Translated, it gives CASSVEASGSNEQFF. Supplemented by reference TRBV9 and TRBJ2-1, the full variable domain reads DSGVTQTPKHLITATGQRVTLRCSPRSGDLSVYWYQQSLDQGLQFLIQYYNGEERAKGNILERFSAQQFPDLHSELNLSSLELGDSALYFCASSVEASGSNEQFFGPGTRLTVL.

The CDR3 protein is CATSVVDNTEAFF. The CDR3 DNA follows: TGTGCCACCAGCGTCGTTGATAACACTGAAGCTTTCTTT. The rearrangement joins TRBV15 to TRBJ1-1; D remains unclear. Germline assignment: CDR1 LNHNV and CDR2 YYDKDF (reference sequence). V lost 5 bases, J lost 2 bases, and 9 bases lay in between. CDR3 length: 13 amino acids.

This chain connects TRBV7-9 to TRBJ2-1, with D unclear. Germline loops: CDR1 SEHNR, CDR2 FQNEAQ (reference sequence). CDR3 size: 12 residues. V was trimmed by 4 bases and J by 9 bases, leaving 10 bases between them. The CDR3 nucleotides read TGTGCCAGCAGCTGGGGTGACGGTGAGCAGTTCTTC. Amino acids: CASSWGDGEQFF.

The count of this clone is one. V usage is TRBV18 and J usage is TRBJ2-1; D is possibly TRBD1 (6 bases). Trimming stripped 5 bases from V and 0 bases from J, with 14 bases between. The germline V gene has CDR1 KGHSH and CDR2 LQKENI. The CDR3 has 16 residues. CDR3 nucleotides: TGTGCCAGCTCAAAGAACAGGGATAGCTCCTACAATGAGCAGTTCTTC. It codes for CASSKNRDSSYNEQFF.

The chain joins TRBV5-5 to TRBJ1-1; the D is unclear. Germline-derived CDR1 and CDR2 are SGHKS and YYEKEE (reference sequence). This CDR3 is 14 amino acids long. V dropped 5 bases and J dropped 4 bases, with 15 bases sitting between them. CDR3 protein: CASSRGTAVTEAFF. CDR3 nucleotide sequence: TGTGCCAGCAGTCGCGGCACCGCTGTCACTGAAGCTTTCTTT.

The chain has TRBV29-1 and TRBJ2-2; 9 nucleotides match TRBD1. Looked up from germline, CDR1 is SQVTM and CDR2 is ANQGSEA. V lost 2 bases to trimming and J lost 7 bases; unmatched junction nucleotides: 5. CDR3 length equals 14 residues. CDR3 sequence: CSVELGQGVGELFF. The CDR3 DNA sequence: TGCAGCGTTGAACTGGGACAGGGAGTCGGGGAGCTGTTTTTT.

The chain couples TRBV6-5 to TRBJ2-5; D is possibly TRBD1 (5 bases). CDR1 and CDR2 (germline): MNHEY, SVGAGI. The CDR3 length is 14 residues. Trimming took off 1 base at V and 5 bases at J, with 11 bases between the two ends. This CDR3 is CASSYFWGAETQYF. In DNA, the CDR3 is TGTGCCAGCAGTTACTTTTGGGGCGCGGAGACCCAGTACTTC.

This clone appeared a single time. This chain links TRBV19 with TRBJ2-1, with 7 bases that match TRBD2. This CDR3 spans 13 amino acids. V gave up 8 bases and J gave up 4 bases; unmatched junction bases: 5. CDR1 is LNHDA and CDR2 is SQIVND in the germline V gene (reference sequence). The CDR3, as DNA: TGTGCCAGTGGGGGGGAAATTTACAATGAGCAGTTCTTC. This translates into CASGGEIYNEQFF.

This clone came up once. The V call is TRBV28, the J call TRBJ2-5, with D possibly being TRBD2 (5 bases). Trimming removed 1 base from V and 4 bases from J, with 10 bases in between. There are 14 residues in the CDR3. Germline V gene lookup returns CDR1 MDHEN and CDR2 SYDVKM. The CDR3 protein is CASSLLGELETQYF. The CDR3 nucleotides read TGTGCCAGCAGTTTATTGGGAGAGTTAGAGACCCAGTACTTC.

CDR3 sequence: CSASIISEQYF. In DNA form, the CDR3 reads TGCAGTGCTAGTATTATTTCCGAGCAGTACTTC. The chain uses TRBV20-1 and TRBJ2-7, with D unresolved. The CDR3 sequence is 11 residues long. Germline-derived CDR1 and CDR2 are DFQATT and SNEGSKA (reference sequence). V was trimmed by 3 bases and J by 6 bases, leaving 9 bases between them.